Listed here is a single TCR beta chain. These data originate in a study of blood T cell repertoires in COVID-19. The V segment lost 0 bases and the J segment 4 bases; nucleotides outside the gene matches: 9. The CDR3 is made up of 17 amino acids. From germline, CDR1 is SGHVS and CDR2 FQNEAQ. The authors' processing: From reference gene primer amplification, estimates of nucleated cell counts were derived. Method: immunoSEQ multiplex PCR; TCRdb's copy keeps in-frame clones and lacks some. V, J and clone size are taken as reported in that table, and D and trimming were inferred from the DNA itself. The sample has 110,000 to 150,000 clones, 80% to 90% seen once.

The sequence was collected from a man in his fifties or sixties who had recovered from COVID-19. The V and J genes are TRBV7-8 and TRBJ1-2, with 9 bases aligning to TRBD1. Sequenced sample: PBMCs or T cells enriched from blood (not recorded which). DNA for the CDR3: TGTGCCAGCAGCTTAGCGAGGGCCGGGACAGGGCCCTATGGCTACACCTTC. Its translation is CASSLARAGTGPYGYTF.